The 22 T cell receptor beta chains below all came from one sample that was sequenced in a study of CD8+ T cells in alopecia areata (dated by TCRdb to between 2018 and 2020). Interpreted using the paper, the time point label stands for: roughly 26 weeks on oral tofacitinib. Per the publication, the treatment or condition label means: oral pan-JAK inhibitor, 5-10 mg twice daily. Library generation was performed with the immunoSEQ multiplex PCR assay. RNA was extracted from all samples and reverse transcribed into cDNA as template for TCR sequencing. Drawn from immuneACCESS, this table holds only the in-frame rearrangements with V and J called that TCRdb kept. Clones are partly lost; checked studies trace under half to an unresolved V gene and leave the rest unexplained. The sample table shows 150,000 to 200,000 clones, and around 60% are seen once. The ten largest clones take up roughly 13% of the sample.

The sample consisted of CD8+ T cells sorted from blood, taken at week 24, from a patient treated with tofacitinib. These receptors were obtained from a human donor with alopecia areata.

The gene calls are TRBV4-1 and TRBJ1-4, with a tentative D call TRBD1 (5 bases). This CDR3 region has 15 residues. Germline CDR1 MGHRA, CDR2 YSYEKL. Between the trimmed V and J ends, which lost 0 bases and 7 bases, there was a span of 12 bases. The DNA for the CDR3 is TGCGCCAGCAGCCAAGAGGTGAGGGGCTTTGAAAAACTGTTTTTT. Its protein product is CASSQEVRGFEKLFF.

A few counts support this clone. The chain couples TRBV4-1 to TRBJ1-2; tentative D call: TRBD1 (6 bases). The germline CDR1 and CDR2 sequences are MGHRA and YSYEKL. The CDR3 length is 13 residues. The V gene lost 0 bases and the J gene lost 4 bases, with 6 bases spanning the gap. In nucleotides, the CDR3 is TGCGCCAGCAGCCAAGAGGACAGCTATGGCTACACCTTC. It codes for CASSQEDSYGYTF.

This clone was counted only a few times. CDR3 in DNA: TGCGCCAGCAGCCCCCAGGAGAACACTGAAGCTTTCTTT. Protein sequence: CASSPQENTEAFF. The chain joins TRBV4-1 to TRBJ1-1; D uncertain. The CDR3 consists of 13 residues. Germline CDR1 reads MGHRA; CDR2 reads YSYEKL. V was cut by 4 bases and J by 1 base, with 7 bases left in between.

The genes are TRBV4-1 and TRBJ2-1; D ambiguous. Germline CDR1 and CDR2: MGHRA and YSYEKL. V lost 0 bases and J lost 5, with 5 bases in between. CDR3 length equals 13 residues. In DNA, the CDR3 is TGCGCCAGCAGCCAAGAGGGGAACAATGAGCAGTTCTTC. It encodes CASSQEGNNEQFF.

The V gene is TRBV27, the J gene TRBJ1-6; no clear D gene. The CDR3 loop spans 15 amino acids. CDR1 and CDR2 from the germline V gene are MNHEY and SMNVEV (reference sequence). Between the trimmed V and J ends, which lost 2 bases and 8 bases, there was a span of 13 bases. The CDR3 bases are TGTGCCAGCAGTTTAGTGGAGGGATCCTATTCACCCCTCCACTTT. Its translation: CASSLVEGSYSPLHF.

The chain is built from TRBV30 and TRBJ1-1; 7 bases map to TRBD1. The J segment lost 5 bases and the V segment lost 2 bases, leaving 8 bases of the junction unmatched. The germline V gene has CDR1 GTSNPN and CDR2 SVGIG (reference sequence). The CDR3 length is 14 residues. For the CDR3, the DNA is TGTGCCTGGAGTCCAGGGGGGCGGGAGACTGAAGCTTTCTTT. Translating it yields CAWSPGGRETEAFF.

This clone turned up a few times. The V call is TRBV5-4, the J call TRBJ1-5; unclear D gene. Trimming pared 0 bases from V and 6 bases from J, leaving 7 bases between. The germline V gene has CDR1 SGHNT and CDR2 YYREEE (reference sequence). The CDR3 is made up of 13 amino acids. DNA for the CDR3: TGTGCCAGCAGCTTGGCCCCGGGTCAGCCCCAGCATTTT. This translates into CASSLAPGQPQHF. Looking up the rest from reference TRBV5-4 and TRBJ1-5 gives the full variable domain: ETGVTQSPTHLIKTRGQQVTLRCSSQSGHNTVSWYQQALGQGPQFIFQYYREEENGRGNFPPRFSGLQFPNYSSELNVNALELDDSALYLCASSLAPGQPQHFGDGTRLSIL.

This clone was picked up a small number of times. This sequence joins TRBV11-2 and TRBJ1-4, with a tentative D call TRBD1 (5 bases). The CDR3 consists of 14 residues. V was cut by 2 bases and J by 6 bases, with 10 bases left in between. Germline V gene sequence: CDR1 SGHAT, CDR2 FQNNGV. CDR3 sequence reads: CASSLRGLDEKLFF. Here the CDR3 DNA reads TGTGCCAGCAGCTTAAGGGGACTCGATGAAAAACTGTTTTTT.

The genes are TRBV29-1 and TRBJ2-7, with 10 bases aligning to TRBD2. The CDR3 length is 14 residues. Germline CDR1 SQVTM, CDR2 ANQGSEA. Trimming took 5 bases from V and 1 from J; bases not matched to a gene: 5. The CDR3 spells CSVMTSGRSYEQYF. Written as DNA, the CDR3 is TGCAGCGTTATGACTAGCGGGCGATCCTACGAGCAGTACTTC.

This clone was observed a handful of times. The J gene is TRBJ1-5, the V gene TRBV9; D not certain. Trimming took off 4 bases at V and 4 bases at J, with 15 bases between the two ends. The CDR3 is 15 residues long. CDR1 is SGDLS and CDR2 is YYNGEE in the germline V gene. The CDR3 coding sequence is TGTGCCAGCAGCCCAGGACGGAATCCTAATCAGCCCCAGCATTTT. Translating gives CASSPGRNPNQPQHF.

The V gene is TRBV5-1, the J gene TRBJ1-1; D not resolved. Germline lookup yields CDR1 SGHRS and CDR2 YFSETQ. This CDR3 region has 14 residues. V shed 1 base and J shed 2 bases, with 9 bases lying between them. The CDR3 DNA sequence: TGCGCCAGCAGCTTGACAGCGCCCAACACTGAAGCTTTCTTT. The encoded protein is CASSLTAPNTEAFF.

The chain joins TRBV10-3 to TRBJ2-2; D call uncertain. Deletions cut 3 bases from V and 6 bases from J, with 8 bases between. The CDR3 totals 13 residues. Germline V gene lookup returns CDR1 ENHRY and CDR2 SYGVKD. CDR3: CAISDESPGELFF. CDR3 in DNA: TGTGCCATCAGTGACGAGTCACCCGGGGAGCTGTTTTTT.

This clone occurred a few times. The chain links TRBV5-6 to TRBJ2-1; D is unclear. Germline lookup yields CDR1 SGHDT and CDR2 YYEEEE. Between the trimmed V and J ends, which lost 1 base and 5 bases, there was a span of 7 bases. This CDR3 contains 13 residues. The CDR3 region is CASSLIRNNEQFF. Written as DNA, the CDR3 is TGTGCCAGCAGCTTGATACGTAACAATGAGCAGTTCTTC.

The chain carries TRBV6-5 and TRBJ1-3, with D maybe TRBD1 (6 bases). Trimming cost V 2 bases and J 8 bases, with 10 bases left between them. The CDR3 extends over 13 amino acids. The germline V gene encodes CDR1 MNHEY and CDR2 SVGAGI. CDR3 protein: CASSYTAGDTIYF. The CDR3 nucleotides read TGTGCCAGCAGTTACACGGCAGGGGACACCATATATTTT.

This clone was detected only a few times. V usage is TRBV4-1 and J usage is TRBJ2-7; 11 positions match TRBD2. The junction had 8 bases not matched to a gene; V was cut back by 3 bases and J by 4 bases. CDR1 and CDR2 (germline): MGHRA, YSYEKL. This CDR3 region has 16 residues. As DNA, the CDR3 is TGCGCCAGCAGCCAGGACGATGGGACTAGCGGTTACGAGCAGTACTTC. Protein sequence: CASSQDDGTSGYEQYF.

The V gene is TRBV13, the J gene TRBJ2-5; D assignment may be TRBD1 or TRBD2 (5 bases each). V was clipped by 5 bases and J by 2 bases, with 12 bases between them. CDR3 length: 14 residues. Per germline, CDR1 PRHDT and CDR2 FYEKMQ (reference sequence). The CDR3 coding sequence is TGTGCCAGCAGCCTCCGGGACGAGCAAGAGACCCAGTACTTC. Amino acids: CASSLRDEQETQYF.

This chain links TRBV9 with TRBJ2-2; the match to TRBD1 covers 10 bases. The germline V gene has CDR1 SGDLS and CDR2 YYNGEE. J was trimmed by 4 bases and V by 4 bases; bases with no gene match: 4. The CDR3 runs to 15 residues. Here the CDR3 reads CASSIRTGGTGELFF. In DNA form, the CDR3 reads TGTGCCAGCAGCATCCGGACAGGGGGCACCGGGGAGCTGTTTTTT.

The CDR3 here is CASSLGGGPWDEQYF. The CDR3 coding sequence is TGTGCCAGCAGCTTAGGGGGAGGGCCGTGGGACGAGCAGTACTTC. The chain combines TRBV7-6 with TRBJ2-7; 7 nucleotides match TRBD2. There are 15 residues in the CDR3. Per germline, CDR1 SGHVS and CDR2 FNYEAQ. V was clipped by 1 base and J by 5 bases; unmatched bases: 8. The variable domain in full, completed from reference TRBV7-6 and TRBJ2-7, reads GAGVSQSPRYKVTKRGQDVALRCDPISGHVSLYWYRQALGQGPEFLTYFNYEAQQDKSGLPNDRFSAERPEGSISTLTIQRTEQRDSAMYRCASSLGGGPWDEQYFGPGTRLTVT.

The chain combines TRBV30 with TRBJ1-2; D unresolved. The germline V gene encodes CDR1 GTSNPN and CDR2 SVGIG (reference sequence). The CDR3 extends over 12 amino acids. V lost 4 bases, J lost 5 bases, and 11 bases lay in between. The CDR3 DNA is TGTGCCTGGACCTCGGGGTCGTATGGCTACACCTTC. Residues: CAWTSGSYGYTF.

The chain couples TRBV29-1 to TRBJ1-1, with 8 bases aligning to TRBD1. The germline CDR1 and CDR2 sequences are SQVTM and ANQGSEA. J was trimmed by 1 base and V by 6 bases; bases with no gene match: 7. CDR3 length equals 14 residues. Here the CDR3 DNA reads TGCAGCGTCGTGACAGGGGATAGGAACACTGAAGCTTTCTTT. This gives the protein CSVVTGDRNTEAFF.

The CDR3 protein is CAIRVSYGYTF. In DNA, the CDR3 is TGTGCCATCCGGGTCAGCTATGGCTACACCTTC. The chain joins TRBV10-3 to TRBJ1-2; D is unresolved. The V gene's germline CDR1 is ENHRY and CDR2 SYGVKD. CDR3 length equals 11 residues. The V and J ends lost 8 bases and 4 bases respectively, with 8 bases between them.

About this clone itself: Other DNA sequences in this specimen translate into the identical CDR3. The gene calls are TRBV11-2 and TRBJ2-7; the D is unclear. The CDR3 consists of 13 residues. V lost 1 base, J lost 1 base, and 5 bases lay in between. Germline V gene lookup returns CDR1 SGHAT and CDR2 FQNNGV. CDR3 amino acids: CASSLGGSYEQYF. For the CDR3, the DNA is TGTGCCAGCAGCTTAGGAGGATCCTACGAGCAGTACTTC.